The present T cell receptor beta chain was sequenced within a study of patients and donors after allogeneic stem cell transplantation. V dropped 1 base and J dropped 2 bases, with 11 bases sitting between them. This CDR3 is 15 amino acids long. CDR1 is LGHNA and CDR2 is YNFKEQ in the germline V gene. TCRdb reprocessed the RT-PCR reads via MiXCR and lists one record per CDR3 protein. The table includes roughly 230,000 distinct CDR3 sequences, 12% to 15% detected once. What was sequenced was blood, either unsorted or a sorted T cell fraction (not recorded which). The TCR was taken from a human donor who was either an allogeneic HSCT recipient or a stem cell or donor lymphocyte infusion donor (not recorded which). It is not recorded whose cells these are; they may come from a transplant donor. The rearrangement joins TRBV4-2 to TRBJ2-5; D is uncertain. The CDR3 DNA reads TGTGCCAGCAGCCAAGGGCCGAATATGCAAGAGACCCAGTACTTC. This codes for CASSQGPNMQETQYF.